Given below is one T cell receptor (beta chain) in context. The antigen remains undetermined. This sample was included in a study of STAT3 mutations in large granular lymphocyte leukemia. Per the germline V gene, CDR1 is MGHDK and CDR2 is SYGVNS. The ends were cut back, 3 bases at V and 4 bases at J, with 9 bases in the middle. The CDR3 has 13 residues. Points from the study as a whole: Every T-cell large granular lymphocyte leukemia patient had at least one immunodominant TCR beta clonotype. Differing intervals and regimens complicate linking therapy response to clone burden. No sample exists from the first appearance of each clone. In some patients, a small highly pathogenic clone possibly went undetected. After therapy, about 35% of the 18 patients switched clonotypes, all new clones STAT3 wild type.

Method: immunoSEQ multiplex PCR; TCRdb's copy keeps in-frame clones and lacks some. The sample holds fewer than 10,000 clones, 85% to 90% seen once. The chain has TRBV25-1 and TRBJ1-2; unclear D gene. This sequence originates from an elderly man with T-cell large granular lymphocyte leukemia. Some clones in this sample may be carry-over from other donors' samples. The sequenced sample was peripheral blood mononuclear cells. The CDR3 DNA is TGTGCCAGCAGTGATTCTGAGCTCTATGGCTACACCTTC. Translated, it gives CASSDSELYGYTF.